This is a list of T cell receptor beta chains from one sample in a study of blood T cell repertoires in COVID-19. Here immunoSEQ multiplex PCR was the method, and the copy in TCRdb shows in-frame clones only, minus some. The sample contains approximately 140,000 clones, around 86% of which appear only once. Material for sequencing was peripheral blood. The receptors were sampled from a man older than 75 with acute or convalescent COVID-19. CDR3s include the opening cysteine and the closing phenylalanine or tryptophan. D genes are given only for firm matches. Expanded clones get a size class; other rows say once, few or many, or leave the size out.

size | J | V | D | DNA | CDR3
NA | TRBJ1-4 | TRBV19 | NA | TGTGCCAGTAGTATTTCACAGGGCGGAAAACTGTTTTTT | CASSISQGGKLFF
few | TRBJ1-1 | TRBV5-1 | NA | TGCGCCAGCTGCAAGGAGTTGATGGGGAACACTGAAGCTTTCTTT | CASCKELMGNTEAFF
NA | TRBJ2-1 | TRBV4-1 | TRBD1 | TGCGCCAGCAGCCAACTAGGAGTAGGGGGCCATGAGCAGTTCTTC | CASSQLGVGGHEQFF
once | TRBJ1-2 | TRBV11-2 | NA | TGTGCCAGCAGCTTAGATCTTGGCTACACCTTC | CASSLDLGYTF
NA | TRBJ2-7 | TRBV7-9 | TRBD1 | TGTGCCAGCAGCTGGACAGGGGTGGCCGAGCAGTACTTC | CASSWTGVAEQYF
NA | TRBJ1-1 | TRBV2 | NA | TGTGCCAGCTCTGGAGAGGGAAGGACTGAAGCTTTCTTT | CASSGEGRTEAFF
NA | TRBJ2-3 | TRBV24-1 | NA | TGTGCCACCAGTGATTTGCAGTCCCTGGGGGGTACAGATACGCAGTATTTT | CATSDLQSLGGTDTQYF
once | TRBJ1-1 | TRBV20-1 | NA | TGCAGTGCCACACGGGGTCAAGAAGCTTTCTTT | CSATRGQEAFF
few | TRBJ1-2 | TRBV5-5 | TRBD1 | TGTGCCAGCAGCTCGGGACAGAACTATGGCTACACCTTC | CASSSGQNYGYTF
NA | TRBJ1-1 | TRBV11-2 | TRBD1 | TGTGCCAGCAGCTCAGCACGACAGGGGGAAGCTTTCTTT | CASSSARQGEAFF
NA | TRBJ1-4 | TRBV5-1 | NA | TGCGCCAGCAGCTCCGGACAGAAGAATGAAAAACTGTTTTTT | CASSSGQKNEKLFF
NA | TRBJ2-7 | TRBV5-1 | NA | TGCGCCAGCGGGTCAGGGGATCGGGAGCAGTACTTC | CASGSGDREQYF
NA | TRBJ1-6 | TRBV2 | NA | TGTGCCAGCAGACTTACAAGACAGAATTCACCCCTCCACTTT | CASRLTRQNSPLHF
NA | TRBJ1-3 | TRBV10-3 | NA | TGTGCCATCAGTGAGTCTTCCGGCCGGAGTTTAGAAAACACCATATATTTT | CAISESSGRSLENTIYF
NA | TRBJ2-3 | TRBV5-4 | TRBD2 | TGTGCCAGCAGCTTGACGGCGGGAGGAGGCACAGATACGCAGTATTTT | CASSLTAGGGTDTQYF
few | TRBJ2-7 | TRBV21-1 | NA | TGTGCCAGCCGCCGGGACAGACTAGCGGGAGGCCTCCTCGAGCAGTACTTC | CASRRDRLAGGLLEQYF
once | TRBJ2-5 | TRBV28 | NA | TGTGCCAGCAGTTTATTACTCGGGTTACAAGAGACCCAGTACTTC | CASSLLLGLQETQYF
NA | TRBJ2-5 | TRBV5-1 | NA | TGCGCCAGCAGCGAGGTACTTGTGCAAGAGACCCAGTACTTC | CASSEVLVQETQYF
NA | TRBJ2-7 | TRBV20-1 | TRBD1 | TGCAGTGCTAGTGTACGACAGGGACCCTACGAGCAGTACTTC | CSASVRQGPYEQYF
NA | TRBJ2-7 | TRBV20-1 | TRBD2 | TGCAGTGCGGGGCTAGCGGACGAGCAGTACTTC | CSAGLADEQYF